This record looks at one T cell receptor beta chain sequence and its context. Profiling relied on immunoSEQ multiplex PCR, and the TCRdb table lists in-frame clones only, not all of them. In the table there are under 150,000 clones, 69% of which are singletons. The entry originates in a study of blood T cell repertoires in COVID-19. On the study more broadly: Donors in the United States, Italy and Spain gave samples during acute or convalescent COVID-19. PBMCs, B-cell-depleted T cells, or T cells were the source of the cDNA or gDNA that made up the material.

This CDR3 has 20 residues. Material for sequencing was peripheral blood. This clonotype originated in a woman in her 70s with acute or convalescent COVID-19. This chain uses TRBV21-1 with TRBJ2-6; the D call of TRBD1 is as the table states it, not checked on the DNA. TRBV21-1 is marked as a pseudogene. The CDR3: CASQGPFFRDSCSGANVLTF. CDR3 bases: TGTGCCAGCCAGGGCCCGTTTTTTAGGGACAGTTGCTCTGGGGCCAACGTCCTGACTTTC.